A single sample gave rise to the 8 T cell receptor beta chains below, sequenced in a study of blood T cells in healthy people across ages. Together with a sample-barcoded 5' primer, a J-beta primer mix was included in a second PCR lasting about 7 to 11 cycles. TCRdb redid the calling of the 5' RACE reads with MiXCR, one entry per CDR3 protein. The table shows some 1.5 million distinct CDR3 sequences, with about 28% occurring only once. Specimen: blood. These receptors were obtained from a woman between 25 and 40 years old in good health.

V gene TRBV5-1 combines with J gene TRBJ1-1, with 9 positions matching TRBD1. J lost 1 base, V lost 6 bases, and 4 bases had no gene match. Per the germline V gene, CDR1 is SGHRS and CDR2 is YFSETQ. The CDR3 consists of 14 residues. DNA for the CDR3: TGCGCCAGCAAAATGGGACAGGGGAACACTGAAGCTTTCTTT. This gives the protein CASKMGQGNTEAFF.

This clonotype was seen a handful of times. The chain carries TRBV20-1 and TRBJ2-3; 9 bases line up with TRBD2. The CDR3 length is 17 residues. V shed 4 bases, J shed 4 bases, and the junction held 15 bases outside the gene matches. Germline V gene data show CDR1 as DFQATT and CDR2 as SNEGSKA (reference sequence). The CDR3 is CSAIHLLIAGVADTQYF. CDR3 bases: TGCAGTGCTATCCACCTCCTCATAGCGGGAGTGGCAGATACGCAGTATTTT.

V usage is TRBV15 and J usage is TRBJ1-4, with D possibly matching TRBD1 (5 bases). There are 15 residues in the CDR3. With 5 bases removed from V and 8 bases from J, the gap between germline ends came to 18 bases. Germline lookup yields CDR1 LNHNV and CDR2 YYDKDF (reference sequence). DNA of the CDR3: TGTGCCACCAGCGGTTTTGCAGGGCGAAGAGAAAAACTGTTTTTT. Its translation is CATSGFAGRREKLFF.

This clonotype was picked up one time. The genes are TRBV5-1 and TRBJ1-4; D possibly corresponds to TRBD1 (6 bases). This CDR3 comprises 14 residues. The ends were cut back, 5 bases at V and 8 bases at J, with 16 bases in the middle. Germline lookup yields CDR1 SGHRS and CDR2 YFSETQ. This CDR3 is CASSGGGYGEKLFF. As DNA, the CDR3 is TGCGCCAGCAGTGGCGGGGGCTACGGCGAAAAACTGTTTTTT. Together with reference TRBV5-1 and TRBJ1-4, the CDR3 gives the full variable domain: KAGVTQTPRYLIKTRGQQVTLSCSPISGHRSVSWYQQTPGQGLQFLFEYFSETQRNKGNFPGRFSGRQFSNSRSEMNVSTLELGDSALYLCASSGGGYGEKLFFGSGTQLSVL.

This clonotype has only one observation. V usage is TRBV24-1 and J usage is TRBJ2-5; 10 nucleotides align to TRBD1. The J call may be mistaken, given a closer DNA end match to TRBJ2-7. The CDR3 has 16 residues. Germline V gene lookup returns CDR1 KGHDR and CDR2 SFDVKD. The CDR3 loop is CATSLAAGTGALEQYF. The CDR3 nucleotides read TGTGCCACCAGCCTAGCCGCCGGGACAGGGGCACTCGAGCAGTACTTC.

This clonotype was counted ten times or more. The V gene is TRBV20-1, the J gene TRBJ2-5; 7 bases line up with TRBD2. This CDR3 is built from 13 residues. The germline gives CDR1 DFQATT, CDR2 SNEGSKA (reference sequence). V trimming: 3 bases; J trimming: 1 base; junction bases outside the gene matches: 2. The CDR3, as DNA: TGCAGTGCTAGGGGGGGGACCCAAGAGACCCAGTACTTC. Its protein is CSARGGTQETQYF.

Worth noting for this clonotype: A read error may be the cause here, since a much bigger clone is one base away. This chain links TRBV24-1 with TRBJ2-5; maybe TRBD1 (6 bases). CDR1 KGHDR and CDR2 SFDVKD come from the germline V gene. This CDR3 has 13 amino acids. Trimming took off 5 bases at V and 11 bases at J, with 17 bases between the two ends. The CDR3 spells CATSGTVGNEQYF. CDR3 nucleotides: TGTGCCACCAGTGGGACAGTAGGCAATGAGCAGTACTTC.

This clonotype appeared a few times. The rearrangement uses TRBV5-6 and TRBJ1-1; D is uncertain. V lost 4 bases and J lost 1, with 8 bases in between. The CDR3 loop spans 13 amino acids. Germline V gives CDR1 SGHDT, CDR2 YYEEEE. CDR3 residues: CASSVKRNTEAFF. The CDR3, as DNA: TGTGCCAGCAGCGTGAAAAGGAACACTGAAGCTTTCTTT.